This T cell receptor beta chain was profiled in a study of T cell changes during pregnancy in multiple sclerosis. The method was immunoSEQ multiplex PCR; TCRdb's version includes in-frame clones alone and lacks a portion of them. The sample lists tens of thousands of clones; just under 95% were seen once. The CDR3 spans 19 residues. This clonotype was obtained from a female donor with multiple sclerosis, enrolled in a pregnancy study. This chain uses TRBV21-1 with TRBJ2-7; TRBD1 is the table's D call and was not checked against the DNA. TRBV21-1 is an annotated pseudogene. The material sequenced was peripheral blood, taken in the third trimester of pregnancy. In DNA, the CDR3 is TGTGCCAGCAGCCTTTACCCCGCGGACAGGCCGATCCCAACCTACGAGCAGTACTTC. Protein product: CASSLYPADRPIPTYEQYF.